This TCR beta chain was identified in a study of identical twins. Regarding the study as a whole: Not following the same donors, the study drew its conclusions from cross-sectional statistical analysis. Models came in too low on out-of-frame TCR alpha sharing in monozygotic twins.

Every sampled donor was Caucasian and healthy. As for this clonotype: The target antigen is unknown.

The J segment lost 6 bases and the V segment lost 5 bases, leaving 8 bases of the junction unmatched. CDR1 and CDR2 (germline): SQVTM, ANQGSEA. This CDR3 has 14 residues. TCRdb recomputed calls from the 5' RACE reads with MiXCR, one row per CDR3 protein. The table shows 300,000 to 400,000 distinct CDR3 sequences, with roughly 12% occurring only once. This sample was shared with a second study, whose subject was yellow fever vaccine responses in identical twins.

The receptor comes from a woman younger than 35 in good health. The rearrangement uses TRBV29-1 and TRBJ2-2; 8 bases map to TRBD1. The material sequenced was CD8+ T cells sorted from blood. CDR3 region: CSVTSDRVAGELFF. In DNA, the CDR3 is TGCAGCGTTACCTCGGACAGGGTCGCCGGGGAGCTGTTTTTT.